The 10 T cell receptor beta chains below all came from one sample that was sequenced in a study of regulatory T cells in long-lasting Graves disease. Time point of the sample: persistent/refractory GD, antithyroid drugs over 5 years with positive TRAb. The TCR library was made from RNA extracted from PBMCs. For TCR beta, libraries came from iRepertoire HTBI primers and Arm-PCR of CDR3 regions. In TCRdb, the multiplex PCR reads were re-called with MiXCR into one record per CDR3 protein. Among hundreds of thousands of distinct CDR3 sequences listed, 30% were seen once. Specimen: peripheral blood mononuclear cells (PBMCs), collected when the disease was refractory, from a patient treated with antithyroid drugs. The receptors derive from a female donor with Graves disease.

This clonotype was counted only a few times. The rearrangement links TRBV6-5 to TRBJ2-5, with a weak D call TRBD2 (6 bases). V shed 0 bases and J shed 5 bases, with 10 bases lying between them. Germline V CDR1 and CDR2: MNHEY, SVGAGI. This CDR3 contains 14 residues. The CDR3 loop reads CASSYSIGSETQYF. The CDR3 DNA is TGTGCCAGCAGTTACTCGATCGGGAGTGAGACCCAGTACTTC.

The V call is TRBV13, the J call TRBJ2-2, with D possibly matching TRBD2 (6 bases). V gave up 4 bases and J gave up 5 bases, with 14 bases separating them. The CDR3 has 15 residues. Germline loops: CDR1 PRHDT, CDR2 FYEKMQ (reference sequence). The CDR3 loop is CASSSPGLSTGELFF. DNA of the CDR3: TGTGCCAGCAGCTCGCCGGGACTGAGTACCGGGGAGCTGTTTTTT.

This clonotype was observed at least ten times. The chain links TRBV28 to TRBJ1-2; possible D gene TRBD1, 6 bases. The length of the CDR3 is 14 residues. V lost 5 bases to trimming and J lost 5 bases, with 15 bases between them. The V gene's germline CDR1 is MDHEN and CDR2 SYDVKM. CDR3 nucleotide sequence: TGTGCCAGCAGTGAAGGGGGGGCGCTTTATGGCTACACCTTC. It translates to CASSEGGALYGYTF.

V gene TRBV10-3 combines with J gene TRBJ2-7, with 15 bases lining up with TRBD2. With V trimmed by 5 bases and J by 0 bases, 8 bases remained unmatched. This CDR3 comprises 18 residues. In germline, CDR1 is ENHRY, CDR2 SYGVKD. As DNA, the CDR3 is TGTGCCATCAGTCCACTCGGACTAGCGGGAGGGCCCTCCTACGAGCAGTACTTC. Protein product: CAISPLGLAGGPSYEQYF.

The chain uses TRBV19 and TRBJ2-7; TRBD2 agrees at 7 bases. Germline V gene sequence: CDR1 LNHDA, CDR2 SQIVND (reference sequence). The CDR3 length is 14 residues. Trimming took 3 bases from V and 2 from J; bases not matched to a gene: 4. The CDR3 DNA sequence: TGTGCCAGTAGTATTGGCGGGAGCACCTACGAGCAGTACTTC. Its translation is CASSIGGSTYEQYF.

The V gene is TRBV20-1, the J gene TRBJ2-1; TRBD2 agrees at 8 bases. Germline CDR1 and CDR2: DFQATT and SNEGSKA (reference sequence). V lost 6 bases and J lost 7; bases outside the gene matches: 14. The CDR3 extends over 15 amino acids. CDR3 in amino acids: CSALKAGAILNEQFF. The CDR3 DNA is TGCAGTGCACTGAAAGCGGGAGCTATCCTTAATGAGCAGTTCTTC.

Only a few counts were recorded for this clonotype. This chain connects TRBV3-1 to TRBJ2-7; tentative D call: TRBD2 (6 bases). In germline, CDR1 is LGHDT, CDR2 YNNKEL (reference sequence). The germline V and J ends were trimmed by 1 base and 6 bases, with 13 bases remaining between them. This CDR3 contains 14 residues. CDR3 sequence (DNA): TGTGCCAGCAGCCAAGGACTAGGCGGTGCCGAGCAGTACTTC. Translated: CASSQGLGGAEQYF.

V is TRBV7-9 and J is TRBJ1-5; D remains ambiguous. This CDR3 is 13 amino acids long. CDR1 and CDR2 (germline): SEHNR, FQNEAQ (reference sequence). Trimming removed 5 bases at V and 3 bases at J, with 8 bases between. In DNA, the CDR3 is TGTGCCAGCAGCCTGAATTACAATCAGCCCCAGCATTTT. Encoded protein: CASSLNYNQPQHF.

This chain joins TRBV20-1 and TRBJ2-7, with 10 bases fitting TRBD1. The ends lost 7 bases at V and 2 bases at J; junction bases unmatched: 2. This CDR3 is 12 amino acids long. Germline V gene data show CDR1 as DFQATT and CDR2 as SNEGSKA (reference sequence). CDR3 coding DNA: TGCAGTGGGGACAGGGGCACCTACGAGCAGTACTTC. It encodes CSGDRGTYEQYF.

This clonotype was counted once. The junction shows a germline mismatch at one end, possibly a read error. The J gene is TRBJ2-5, the V gene TRBV6-5; D is ambiguous. This CDR3 comprises 13 residues. Germline CDR1 is MNHEY and CDR2 is SVGAGI. CDR3 sequence: CASSYSTREAQYF. In DNA form, the CDR3 reads TGTGCCAGCAGTTACTCCACAAGAGAGGCCCAGTACTTC.